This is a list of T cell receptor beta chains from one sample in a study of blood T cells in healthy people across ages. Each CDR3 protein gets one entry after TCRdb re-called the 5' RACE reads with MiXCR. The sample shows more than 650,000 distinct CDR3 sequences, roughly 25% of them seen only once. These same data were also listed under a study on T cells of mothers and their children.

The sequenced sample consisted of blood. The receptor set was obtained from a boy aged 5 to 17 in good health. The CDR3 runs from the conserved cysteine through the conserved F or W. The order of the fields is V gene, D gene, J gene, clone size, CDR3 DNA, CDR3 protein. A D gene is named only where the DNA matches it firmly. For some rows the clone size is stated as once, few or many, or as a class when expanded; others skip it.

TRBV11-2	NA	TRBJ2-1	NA	TGTGCCAGCAGCAGATACAGGGAAGACAATGAGCAGTTCTTC	CASSRYREDNEQFF
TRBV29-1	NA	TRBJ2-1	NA	TGCAGCGTTCAGTCGGGGGACAATGAGCAGTTCTTC	CSVQSGDNEQFF
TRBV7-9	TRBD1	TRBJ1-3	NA	TGTGCCAGCAGCTACGCCATGGGACAGGGATTTTTATCTGGAAACACCATATATTTT	CASSYAMGQGFLSGNTIYF
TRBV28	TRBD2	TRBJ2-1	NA	TGTGCCAGCAGTTTAAGACCTCGTTTTCGGTCGGCCGGGGAGGGCACTCTCTCCTACAATGAGCAGTTCTTC	CASSLRPRFRSAGEGTLSYNEQFF
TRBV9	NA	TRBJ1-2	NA	TGTGCCAGCAGCGTAGTCCCATCAAACTATGGCTACACCTTC	CASSVVPSNYGYTF
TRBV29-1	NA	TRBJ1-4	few	TGCAGCGTCTGTCGGGGGGCTTCGGAAAAACTGTTTTTT	CSVCRGASEKLFF
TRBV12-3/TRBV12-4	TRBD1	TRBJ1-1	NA	TGTGCCAGCAGTTTGATATGGGGACAGAGCCTTGAAGCTTTCTTT	CASSLIWGQSLEAFF
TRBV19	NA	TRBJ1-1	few	TGTGCCAGTACGCACTGGAACACTGAAGCTTTCTTT	CASTHWNTEAFF
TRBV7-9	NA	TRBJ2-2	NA	TGTGCCAGCAGCTCTAAGCGCTGGTCTAACACCGGGGAGCTGTTTTTT	CASSSKRWSNTGELFF
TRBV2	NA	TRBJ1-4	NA	TGTGCCAGCAGTGCCCCGGTGGAAGCCGCAACTAATGAAAAACTGTTTTTT	CASSAPVEAATNEKLFF
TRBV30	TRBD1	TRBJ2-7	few	TGTGCCTGGAGTAGACAGGGGGACGAGCAGTACTTC	CAWSRQGDEQYF
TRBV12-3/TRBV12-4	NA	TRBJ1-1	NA	TGTGCCAGCAGTTTAGGGGGCTCGGTAGCTTTCTTT	CASSLGGSVAFF
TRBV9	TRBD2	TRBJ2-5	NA	TGTGCCAGCAGCGATAGCGGGGGGTTTCAAGAGACCCAGTACTTC	CASSDSGGFQETQYF
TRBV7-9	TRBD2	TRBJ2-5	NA	TGTGCCAGCAGCTTAGCGGCTGGAGCGGGGGGTCAAGAGACCCAGTACTTC	CASSLAAGAGGQETQYF
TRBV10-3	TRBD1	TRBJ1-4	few	TGTGCCATCAGCGACACCGGGACAGATGAAAAACTGTTTTTT	CAISDTGTDEKLFF
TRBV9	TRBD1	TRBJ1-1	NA	TGTGCCAGCAGCGTAGAGGGGGCCAGCACTGAAGCTTTCTTT	CASSVEGASTEAFF
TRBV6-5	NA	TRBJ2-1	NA	TGTGCCAGCAGTAAGGCCGGGGGGACAACATATGAGCAGTTCTTC	CASSKAGGTTYEQFF
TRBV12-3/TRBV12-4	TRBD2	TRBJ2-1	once	TGTGCCAGCAGCACACTAGCGTTCGTTTACAATGAGCAGTTCTTC	CASSTLAFVYNEQFF
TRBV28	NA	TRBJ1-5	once	TGTGCCAGCAGTTTGGTGGACAGACAGAATCAGCCCCAGCATTTT	CASSLVDRQNQPQHF
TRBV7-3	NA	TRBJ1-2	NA	TGTGCCAGCAGCTTAGGGACGGATGTCGCTGGCTACACCTTC	CASSLGTDVAGYTF
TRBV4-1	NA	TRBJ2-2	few	TGCGCTAGCAGCTACCGGGACGGATACAACACCGGGGAGCTGTTTTTT	CASSYRDGYNTGELFF
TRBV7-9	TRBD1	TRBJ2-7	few	TGTGCCAGCACCAACAGGGGAGAGTACCACGAGCAGTACTTC	CASTNRGEYHEQYF
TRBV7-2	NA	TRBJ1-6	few	TGTGCCAGCAGCTTGAGGGCCCTCGGGGATTCACCCCTCCACTTT	CASSLRALGDSPLHF
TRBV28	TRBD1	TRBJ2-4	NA	TGTGCCAGCCAAAGGTCAGGGGGCGCCAAAAACATTCAGTACTTC	CASQRSGGAKNIQYF
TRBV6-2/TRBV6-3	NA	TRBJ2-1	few	TGTGCCAGCACCACAACTAGGTTACGTGTCGATGAGCAGTTCTTC	CASTTTRLRVDEQFF
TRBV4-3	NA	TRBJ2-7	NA	TGCGCCAGCAGCCAGTTGGTAAGCTCCTACGAGCAGTACTTC	CASSQLVSSYEQYF
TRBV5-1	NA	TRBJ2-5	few	TGCGCCAGCAGCTTGGGGCCGACGTACCAAGAGACCCAGTACTTC	CASSLGPTYQETQYF
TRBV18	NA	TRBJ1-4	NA	TGTGCCAGCTCACCACAGGGATTGGATGAAAAACTGTTTTTT	CASSPQGLDEKLFF
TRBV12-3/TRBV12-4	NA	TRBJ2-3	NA	TGTGCCAGCAGCTCCCGAGGGGGGGAGTACACAGATACGCAGTATTTT	CASSSRGGEYTDTQYF
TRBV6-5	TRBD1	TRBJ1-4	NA	TGTGCCAGCAGTTCTCGACAGGGGGCAACTAATGAAAAACTGTTTTTT	CASSSRQGATNEKLFF
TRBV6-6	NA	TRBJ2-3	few	TGTGCCAGCAGTTACCCCAGCGAGGATACGCAGTATTTT	CASSYPSEDTQYF
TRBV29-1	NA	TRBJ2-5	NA	TGCAGCGTTGAAGCCTCGACTGGGAAAGAGACCCAGTACTTC	CSVEASTGKETQYF
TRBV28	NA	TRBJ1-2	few	TGTGCCAGCAGTGAAGATAACTATGGCTACACCTTC	CASSEDNYGYTF
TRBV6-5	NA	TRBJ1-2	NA	TGTGCCAGCGTGGATGGCAGGGCATATGGCTACACCTTC	CASVDGRAYGYTF
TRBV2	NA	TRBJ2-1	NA	TGTGCCAGCAGTACCCGGGGAGGCCCTAGTAATGGGCAGTTCTTC	CASSTRGGPSNGQFF
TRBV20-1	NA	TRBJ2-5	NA	TGCAGTGCTCCCCGCTCGAAAGAGACCCAGTACTTC	CSAPRSKETQYF
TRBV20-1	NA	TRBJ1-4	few	TGCAGTGCTAGAGATCGAAACTGGGGACGAAATGAAAAACTGTTTTTT	CSARDRNWGRNEKLFF
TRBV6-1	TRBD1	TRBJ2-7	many	TGTGCCAGCAGTGTGGACAGGCTCTACGAGCAGTACTTC	CASSVDRLYEQYF
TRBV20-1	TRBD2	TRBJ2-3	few	TGCAGTGCTGGGCGGGGGGGCGGCACAGATACGCAGTATTTT	CSAGRGGGTDTQYF
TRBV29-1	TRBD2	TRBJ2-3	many	TGCAGCGCCTCCCGAGCGGGGACAGATACGCAGTATTTT	CSASRAGTDTQYF
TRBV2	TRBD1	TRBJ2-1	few	TGTGCCAGCCTGAGGAGGGGACAGGGGGTCTGGAATGAGCAGTTCTTC	CASLRRGQGVWNEQFF
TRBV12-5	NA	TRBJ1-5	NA	TGTGCTAGTGGTTTGGACGGGCCCAGCTATCAGCCCCAGCATTTT	CASGLDGPSYQPQHF
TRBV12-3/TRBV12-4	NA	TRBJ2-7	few	TGTGCCAGCAGTTTAGCCCTCGTTAGCCTTAGGGCCTACGAGCAGTACTTC	CASSLALVSLRAYEQYF
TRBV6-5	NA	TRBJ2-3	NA	TGTGCCAGCAGTTACTCTAGCGTCCCAACAGATACGCAGTATTTT	CASSYSSVPTDTQYF
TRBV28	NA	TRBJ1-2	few	TGTGCCAGCAGGGACAGCACGACTAACTATGGCTACACCTTC	CASRDSTTNYGYTF
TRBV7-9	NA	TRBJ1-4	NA	TGTGCCAGCAGCCCTACGGTTGCAACTAATGAAAAACTGTTTTTT	CASSPTVATNEKLFF
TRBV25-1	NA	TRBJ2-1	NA	TGTGCCAGCAGTGAGTCAGGGGACAATGAGCAGTTCTTC	CASSESGDNEQFF
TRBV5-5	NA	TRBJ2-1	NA	TGTGCCAGCAGCCCCCGGGACAAGCCAAATGAGCAGTTCTTC	CASSPRDKPNEQFF